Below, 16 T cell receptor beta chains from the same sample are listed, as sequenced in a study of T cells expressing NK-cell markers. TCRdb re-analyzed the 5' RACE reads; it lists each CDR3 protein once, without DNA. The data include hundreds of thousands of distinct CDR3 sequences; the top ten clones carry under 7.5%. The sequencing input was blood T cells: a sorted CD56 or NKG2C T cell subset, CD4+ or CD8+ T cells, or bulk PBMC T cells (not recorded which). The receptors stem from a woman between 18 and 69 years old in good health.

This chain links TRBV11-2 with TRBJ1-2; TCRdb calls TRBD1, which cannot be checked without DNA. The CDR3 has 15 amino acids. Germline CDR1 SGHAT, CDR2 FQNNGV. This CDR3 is CASSLAYGTGDGYTF.

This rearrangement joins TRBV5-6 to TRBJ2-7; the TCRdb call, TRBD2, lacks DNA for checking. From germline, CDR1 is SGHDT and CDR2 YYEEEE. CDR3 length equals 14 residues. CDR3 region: CASSFSDSSYEQYF.

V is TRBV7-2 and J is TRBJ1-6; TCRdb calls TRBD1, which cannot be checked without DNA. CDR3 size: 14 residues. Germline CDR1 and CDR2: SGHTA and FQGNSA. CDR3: CASSFRDRDSPLHF.

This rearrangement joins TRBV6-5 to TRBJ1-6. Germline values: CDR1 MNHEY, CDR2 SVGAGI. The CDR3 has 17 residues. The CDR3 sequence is CASSYSPTGPYNSPLHF.

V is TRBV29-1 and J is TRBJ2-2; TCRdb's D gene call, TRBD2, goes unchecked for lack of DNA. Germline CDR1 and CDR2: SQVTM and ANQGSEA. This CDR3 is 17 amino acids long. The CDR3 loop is CSVEDPPSGGRAGELFF.

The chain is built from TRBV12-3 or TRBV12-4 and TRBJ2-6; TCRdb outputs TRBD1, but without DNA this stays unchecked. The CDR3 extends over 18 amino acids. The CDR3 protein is CASSPTGTGGPGANVLTF.

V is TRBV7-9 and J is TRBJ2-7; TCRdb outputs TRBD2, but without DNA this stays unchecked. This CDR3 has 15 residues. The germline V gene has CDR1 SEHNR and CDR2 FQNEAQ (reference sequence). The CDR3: CASSLLGLRNYEQYF.

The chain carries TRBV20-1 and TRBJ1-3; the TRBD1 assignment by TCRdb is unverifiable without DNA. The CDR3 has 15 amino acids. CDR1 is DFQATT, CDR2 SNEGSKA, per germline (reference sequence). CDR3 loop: CSARDRTRTGNTIYF.

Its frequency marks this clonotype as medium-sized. The CDR3 is CATKPQGLYGYTF. The rearrangement links TRBV24-1 to TRBJ1-2; the TCRdb call, TRBD1, lacks DNA for checking. From germline, CDR1 is KGHDR and CDR2 SFDVKD. The CDR3 loop spans 13 amino acids.

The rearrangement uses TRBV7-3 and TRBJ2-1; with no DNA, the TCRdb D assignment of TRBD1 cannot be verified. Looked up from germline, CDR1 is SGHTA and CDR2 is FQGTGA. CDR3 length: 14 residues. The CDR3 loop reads CASSSRTQYNEQFF.

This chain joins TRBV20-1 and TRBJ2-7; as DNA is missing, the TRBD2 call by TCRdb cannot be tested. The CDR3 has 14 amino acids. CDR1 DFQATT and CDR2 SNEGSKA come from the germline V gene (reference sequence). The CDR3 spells CSATSGGMDYEQYF.

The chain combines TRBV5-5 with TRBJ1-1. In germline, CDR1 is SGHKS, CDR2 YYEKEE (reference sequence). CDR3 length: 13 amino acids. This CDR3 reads CASSLIEGTEAFF.

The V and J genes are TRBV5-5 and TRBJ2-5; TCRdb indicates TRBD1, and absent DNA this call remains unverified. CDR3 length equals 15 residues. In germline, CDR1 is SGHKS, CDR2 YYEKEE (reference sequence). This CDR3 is CASSLTGGLQETQYF.

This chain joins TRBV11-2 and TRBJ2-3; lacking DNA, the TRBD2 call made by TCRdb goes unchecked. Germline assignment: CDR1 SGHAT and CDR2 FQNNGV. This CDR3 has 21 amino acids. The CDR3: CASSLEYGWRLAGGETDTQYF. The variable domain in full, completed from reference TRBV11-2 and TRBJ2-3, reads EAGVAQSPRYKIIEKRQSVAFWCNPISGHATLYWYQQILGQGPKLLIQFQNNGVVDDSQLPKDRFSAERLKGVDSTLKIQPAKLEDSAVYLCASSLEYGWRLAGGETDTQYFGPGTRLTVL.

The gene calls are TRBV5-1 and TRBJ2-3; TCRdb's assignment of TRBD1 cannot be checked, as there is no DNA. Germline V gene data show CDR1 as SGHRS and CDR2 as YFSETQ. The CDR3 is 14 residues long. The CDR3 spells CASTPGASTDTQYF.

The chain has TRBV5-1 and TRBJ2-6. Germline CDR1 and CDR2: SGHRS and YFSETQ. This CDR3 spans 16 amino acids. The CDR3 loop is CASSVWGETGANVLTF.